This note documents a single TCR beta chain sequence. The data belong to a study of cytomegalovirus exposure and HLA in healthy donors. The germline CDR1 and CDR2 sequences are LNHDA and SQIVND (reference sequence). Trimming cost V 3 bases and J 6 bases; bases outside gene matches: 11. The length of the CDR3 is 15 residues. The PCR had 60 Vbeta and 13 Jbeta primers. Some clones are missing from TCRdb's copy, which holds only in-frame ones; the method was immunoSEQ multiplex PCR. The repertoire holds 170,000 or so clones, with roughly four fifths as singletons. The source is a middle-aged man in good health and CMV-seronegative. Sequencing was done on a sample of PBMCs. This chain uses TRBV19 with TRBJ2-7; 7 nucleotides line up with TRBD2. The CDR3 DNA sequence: TGTGCCAGTAGTATGGGAGGGACGGGGGAGGTCGAGCAGTACTTC. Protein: CASSMGGTGEVEQYF.